This T cell receptor beta chain came from a study of STAT5B mutations in CD4+ large granular lymphocyte leukemia (dated by TCRdb to 2021 to 2024). Broadly, across the study: Among the healthy controls, the CDR3 'QG' motif was associated with a particular HLA allele. TCRbeta repertoires of CD4+ T-cell large granular lymphocyte leukemia patients were compared with those of healthy blood donors. The purity of purified fractions was confirmed by flow cytometry on FACSCanto II or FACSVerse to exceed 95% among lymphocytes.

This clone appeared a few times. This clone's antigen is unknown. No per-base quality is available; no much larger clone lies one base away. The immunoSEQ assay at survey resolution was applied to genomic DNA for sequencing of TCRbeta rearrangements. The published analysis was carried out like this. In the TCR sequencing data, the lowest productive clonotype frequency that could be detected was 2.59 x 10-5. Only productive TCRbeta rearrangements, defined as complete and in-frame sequences, were included in the analyses. Clonality for each sample was calculated as Simpson clonality in the immunoSEQ Analyzer version 3.0. Clones were binned by frequency as very rare, small, medium, large (1-20%) or hyperexpanded (>20%). Generation probabilities were estimated with OLGA 1.2.3, V-gene circos plots were made with VDJtools, specificities were looked up in VDJdb, and CDR3 motifs were identified with GLIPH. The clones in this table, taken by TCRdb from immuneACCESS, are in-frame only. Not every clone is retained; where verified, under half of the shortfall comes from an unresolved V gene, and the cause of the rest is unknown. That table gives V, J and clone size, and the DNA gave D and trimming. The sample table records 20,000 to 25,000 clones; approximately 75% of these occur just once. The ten largest clones represent 0.65% of the sample.

Spanning cysteine to phenylalanine, the CDR3 consists of 14 amino acids. Only the CDR3 part of the read is kept: 42 bases, read in frame from the first base. V lost 4 bases and J lost 3 bases; the stretch between them is 13 bases long. The germline V gene (reference sequence) specifies GTSNPN as CDR1 and SVGIG as CDR2. The healthy control group was made up of fewer than 40 blood donors, and the Finnish Red Cross blood service supplied their buffy coats. All TCR-sequenced material derived from peripheral blood: patient blood samples and healthy donor buffy coats. Peripheral blood mononuclear cells were isolated by Ficoll-Hypaque gradient centrifugation. Magnetic purification was used to isolate CD4+ cells from the buffy coats of the healthy controls. Genomic DNA was extracted using the Gentra Puregene Cell and Tissue kit, and a Qubit 2.0 fluorometer was used to quantify it. The paper's findings and limits, for the study overall: Compared with healthy CD4+ repertoires, CD4-sorted patient repertoires appeared more clonal, and this difference remained even after the putative leukemic clones were removed. The data were not HLA-matched, and the higher clonality in CD4+ T-LGLL than in CD8+ T-LGLL could be due to the relatively small sample size. Main leukemic clonotypes were private to each patient, although roughly 23% appeared at low frequency in other patients' non-leukemic repertoires. TRBV06-family usage was enriched among the top patient clones (8/27) compared with healthy controls (2/35).

Sequencing was carried out using CD4+ T cells from blood buffy coats. This clonotype originated in a human donor in good health. Recombination connected TRBV30 to TRBJ2-1; the D gene is perhaps TRBD2, from 5 matching bases. At the DNA level, the sequence is TGTGCCTGGATACGACAAGACTACTACAATGAGCAGTTCTTC. Translated, it gives CAWIRQDYYNEQFF.